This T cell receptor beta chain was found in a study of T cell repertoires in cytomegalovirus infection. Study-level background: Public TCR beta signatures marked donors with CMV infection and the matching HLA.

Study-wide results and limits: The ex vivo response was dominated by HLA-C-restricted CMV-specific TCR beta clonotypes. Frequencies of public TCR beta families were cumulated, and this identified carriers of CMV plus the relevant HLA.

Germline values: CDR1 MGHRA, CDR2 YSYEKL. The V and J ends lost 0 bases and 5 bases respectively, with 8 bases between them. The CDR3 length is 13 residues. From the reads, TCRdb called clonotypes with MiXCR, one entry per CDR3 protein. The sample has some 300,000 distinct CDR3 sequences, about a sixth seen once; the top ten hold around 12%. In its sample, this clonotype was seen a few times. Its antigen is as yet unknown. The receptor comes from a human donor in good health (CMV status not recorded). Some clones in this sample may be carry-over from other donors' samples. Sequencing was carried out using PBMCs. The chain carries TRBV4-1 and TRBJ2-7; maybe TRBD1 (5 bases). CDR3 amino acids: CASSQDPGNEQYF. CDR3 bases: TGCGCCAGCAGCCAAGATCCAGGGAACGAGCAGTACTTC.